This paragraph covers one TCR beta chain sequence. The PCR employed 60 Vbeta primers together with 13 Jbeta primers. Clones were read by immunoSEQ multiplex PCR, and TCRdb kept only the in-frame ones, dropping some. The sample yields fewer than 200,000 clones, around 90% seen once. This sample is drawn from a study of cytomegalovirus exposure and HLA in healthy donors. This receptor was identified in a boy between 2 and 10 years old in good health and CMV-seronegative. Sequencing input: PBMCs.

The CDR3 sequence is CACTGVETQYF. In DNA, the CDR3 is TGTGCCTGTACGGGGGTAGAGACCCAGTACTTC. This chain joins TRBV30 and TRBJ2-5, with D perhaps matching TRBD2 (6 bases). This CDR3 comprises 11 residues. Germline V lookup: CDR1 GTSNPN, CDR2 SVGIG (reference sequence). With 6 bases removed from V and 4 bases from J, the gap between germline ends came to 9 bases.